The entry below describes one T cell receptor (beta chain). Its specificity is not known. The assay was immunoSEQ multiplex PCR, and TCRdb's table has in-frame clones only and misses some. There are 150,000 to 200,000 clones in the sample; 75% to 90% occur only once, and around 2.5% lies in the top ten. CDR1 and CDR2 (germline): PRHDT, FYEKMQ (reference sequence). The length of the CDR3 is 14 residues. After removal of 4 bases from V and 4 bases from J, the junction contained 3 bases not matched to a gene. These data are taken from a study of T cell responses to AZD1222 COVID-19 vaccine. Broader study findings: Only a handful of AZD1222 recipients were seropositive at baseline. Possibly, clonal diversity was underestimated; donors were largely white British and included more females. Spike-specific TCR breadth and depth went up after people got two AZD1222 doses.

This receptor was identified in an adult in good health. The sample was peripheral blood, taken on day 0 of MenACWY control vaccination. The chain combines TRBV13 with TRBJ2-3, with 9 bases that match TRBD1. The CDR3 coding sequence is TGTGCCAGCAGCTCCGGGACAGGGTCAGATACGCAGTATTTT. Amino acid sequence: CASSSGTGSDTQYF.